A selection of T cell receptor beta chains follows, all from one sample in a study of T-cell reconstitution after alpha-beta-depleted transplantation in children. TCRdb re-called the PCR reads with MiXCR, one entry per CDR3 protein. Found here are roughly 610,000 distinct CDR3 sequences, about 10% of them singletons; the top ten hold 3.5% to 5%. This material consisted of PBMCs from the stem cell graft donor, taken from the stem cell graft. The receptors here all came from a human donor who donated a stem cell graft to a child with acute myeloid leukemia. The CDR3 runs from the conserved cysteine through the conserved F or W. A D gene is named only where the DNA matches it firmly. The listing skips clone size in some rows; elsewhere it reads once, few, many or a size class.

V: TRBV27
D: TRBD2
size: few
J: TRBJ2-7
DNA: TGTGCCAGCAGTAGAAGAGGCCCGACTAGCGGGAGTATCTACGAGCAGTACTTC
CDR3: CASSRRGPTSGSIYEQYF

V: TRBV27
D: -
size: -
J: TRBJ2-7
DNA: TGTGCCAGCGGGACCCGCTCGGTCTACGAGCAGTACTTC
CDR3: CASGTRSVYEQYF

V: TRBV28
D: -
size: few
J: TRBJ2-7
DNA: TGTGCCAGCACCCGGGATTACGAGCAGTACTTC
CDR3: CASTRDYEQYF

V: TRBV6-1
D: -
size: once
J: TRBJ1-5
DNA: TGTGCCAGCAGTGGAGGGGAGGGGGGCGCAGGTCAGCCCCAGCATTTT
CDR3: CASSGGEGGAGQPQHF

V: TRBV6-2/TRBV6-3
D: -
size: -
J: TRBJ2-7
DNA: TGTGCCAGCAGGTCAGGACACAACTACGAGCAGTACTTC
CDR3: CASRSGHNYEQYF

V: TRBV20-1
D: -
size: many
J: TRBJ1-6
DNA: TGCAGTGTCTCCAGGAGCTCCTATAATTCACCCCTCCACTTT
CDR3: CSVSRSSYNSPLHF

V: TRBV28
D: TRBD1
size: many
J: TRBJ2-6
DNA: TGTGCCAGCCTCCCGACAGGGGATCCTCCTGGGGCCAACGTCCTGACTTTC
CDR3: CASLPTGDPPGANVLTF

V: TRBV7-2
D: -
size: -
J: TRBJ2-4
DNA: TGTGCCAGCAGCCCCAATGGAAACATTCAGTACTTC
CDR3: CASSPNGNIQYF

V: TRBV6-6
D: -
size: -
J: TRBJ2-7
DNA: TGTGCCAGCAGTTACCAACAAGGAGAGCAGTACTTC
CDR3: CASSYQQGEQYF

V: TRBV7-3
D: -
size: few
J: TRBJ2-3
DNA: TGTGCCAGCAGCTTTTCGCGCACAGATACGCAGTATTTT
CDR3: CASSFSRTDTQYF

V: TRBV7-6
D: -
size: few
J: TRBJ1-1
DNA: TGTGCCAGCAGCTTAAAAGGATTCGGGATCGGGGTGAACACTGAAGCTTTCTTT
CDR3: CASSLKGFGIGVNTEAFF

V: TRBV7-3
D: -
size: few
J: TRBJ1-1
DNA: TGTGCCAGCAGCCTAACCCCAGAAGTGAACACTGAAGCTTTCTTT
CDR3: CASSLTPEVNTEAFF

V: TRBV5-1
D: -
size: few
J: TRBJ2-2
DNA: TGCGCCAGTGGAACCCAGGGGAAAACCGGGGAGCTGTTTTTT
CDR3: CASGTQGKTGELFF

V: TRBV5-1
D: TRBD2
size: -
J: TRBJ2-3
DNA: TGCGCCAGCAGCTTGATACCTAGCGGGAAACTCAGAGATACGCAGTATTTT
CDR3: CASSLIPSGKLRDTQYF

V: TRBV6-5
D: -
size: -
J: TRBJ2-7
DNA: TGTGCCAGCAGTTACTCGTTTACCACCTACGAGCAGTACTTC
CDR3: CASSYSFTTYEQYF

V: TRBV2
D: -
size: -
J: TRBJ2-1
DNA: TGTGCCAGCAGTGTCGGGGCATTGGGTCAATCGCTTCATGAGCAGTTCTTC
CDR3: CASSVGALGQSLHEQFF

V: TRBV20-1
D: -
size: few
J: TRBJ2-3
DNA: TGCAGTGCTGCTCCCACAGATACGCAGTATTTT
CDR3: CSAAPTDTQYF

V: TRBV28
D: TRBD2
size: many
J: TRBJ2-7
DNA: TGTGCCACCGGGACTAGCGGGAGGGACGAGCAGTACTTC
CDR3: CATGTSGRDEQYF

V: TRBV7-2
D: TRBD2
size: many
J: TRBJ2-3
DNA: TGTGCCAGCAGCCGCGGGGAGGGAGCAGATACGCAGTATTTT
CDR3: CASSRGEGADTQYF

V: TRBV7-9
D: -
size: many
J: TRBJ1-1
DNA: TGTGCCAGCAGCCTAAACGTTCGGCCCACTGAAGCTTTCTTT
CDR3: CASSLNVRPTEAFF

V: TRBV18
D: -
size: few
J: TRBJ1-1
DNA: TGTGCCAGCTCGTCGACGGCTATGAACACTGAAGCTTTCTTT
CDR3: CASSSTAMNTEAFF

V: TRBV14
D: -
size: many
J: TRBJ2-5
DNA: TGTGCCAGCAGCCAAGATCTGGCCCAAGAGACCCAGTACTTC
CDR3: CASSQDLAQETQYF

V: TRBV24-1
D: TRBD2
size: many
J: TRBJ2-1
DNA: TGTGCCACCAGTGATTCCCAGACTAGCGTATACAATGAGCAGTTCTTC
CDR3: CATSDSQTSVYNEQFF

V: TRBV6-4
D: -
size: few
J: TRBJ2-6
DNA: TGTGCCAGCAGTGACTCGGTCTCTGGGGCCAACGTCCTGACTTTC
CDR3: CASSDSVSGANVLTF

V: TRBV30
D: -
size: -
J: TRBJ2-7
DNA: TGTGCCTGGACTATCTCAGCGGGCCTCCCCTCCTACGAGCAGTACTTC
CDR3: CAWTISAGLPSYEQYF

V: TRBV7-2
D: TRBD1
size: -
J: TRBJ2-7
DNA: TGTGCCAGCAGCATCCCGGGACAGGGAGGCTGGAGCTTC
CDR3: CASSIPGQGGWSF

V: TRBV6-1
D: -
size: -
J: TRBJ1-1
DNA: TGTGCCAGCAGAGCCGGGACAAACACTGAAGCTTTCTTT
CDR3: CASRAGTNTEAFF

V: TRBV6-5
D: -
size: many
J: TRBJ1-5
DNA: TGTGCCAGCAGTTACGATGGCAATCAGCCCCAGCATTTT
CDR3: CASSYDGNQPQHF

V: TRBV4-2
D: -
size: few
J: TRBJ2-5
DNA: TGTGCCAGCAGCCAAGATGATGCAGAGACCCAGTACTTC
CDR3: CASSQDDAETQYF

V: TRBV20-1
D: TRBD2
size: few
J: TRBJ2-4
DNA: TGCAGTGCTAGAGATGGGGTAGCGGGAACAAACATTCAGTACTTC
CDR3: CSARDGVAGTNIQYF

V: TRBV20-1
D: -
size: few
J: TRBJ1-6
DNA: TGCAGTGCTTGTCTGGCAGGGCGGGGAGTCTATAATTCACCCCTCCACTTT
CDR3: CSACLAGRGVYNSPLHF

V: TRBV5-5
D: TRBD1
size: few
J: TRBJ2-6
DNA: TGTGCCAGCAGCCTGGGACAGAAACACTCTGGGGCCAACGTCCTGACTTTC
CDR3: CASSLGQKHSGANVLTF

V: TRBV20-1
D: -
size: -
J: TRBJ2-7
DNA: TGCAGTGCTAGGGCTGACGATTCCTACGAGCAGTACTTC
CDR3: CSARADDSYEQYF

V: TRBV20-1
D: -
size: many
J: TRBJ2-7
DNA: TGCAGTGCTAGCCCCGCGGGTTGGGTAGCGGCACCCTCCTACGAGCAGTACTTC
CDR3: CSASPAGWVAAPSYEQYF

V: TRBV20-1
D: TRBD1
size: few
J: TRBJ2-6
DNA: TGCAGTGCTAGAGGGACAGGGGCCCCCCGGGCCAACGTCCTGACTTTC
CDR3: CSARGTGAPRANVLTF

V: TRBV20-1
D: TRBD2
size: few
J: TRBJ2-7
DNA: TGCAGTGCTGCTAGCGGGAGCTCCTACGAGCAGTACTTC
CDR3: CSAASGSSYEQYF

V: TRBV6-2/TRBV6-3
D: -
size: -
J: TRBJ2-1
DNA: TGTGCCACCAAGGGACTTCATGGGGATGAGCAGTTCTTC
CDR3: CATKGLHGDEQFF

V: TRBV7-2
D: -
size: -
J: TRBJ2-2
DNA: TGTGCCAGCACCTCTAGGGCAGGGCTGAACACCGGGGAGCTGTTTTTT
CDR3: CASTSRAGLNTGELFF

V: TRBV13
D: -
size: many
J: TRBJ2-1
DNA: TGTGCCAGCAGCTTGGACAGACTGAATGAGCAGTTCTTC
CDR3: CASSLDRLNEQFF

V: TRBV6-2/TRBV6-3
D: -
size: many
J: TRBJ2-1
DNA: TGTGCCAGCAGTTACCAGGTGCAGGGTCGTTACAATGAGCAGTTCTTC
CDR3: CASSYQVQGRYNEQFF